The 19 T cell receptor beta chains given below trace back to one sample, sequenced in a study of human T cells and chemical hapten exposure. The time point: healthy volunteer bleed at 2 weeks. Extraction yielded total RNA from whole blood (unfractionated). A single record per CDR3 protein comes from TCRdb applying MiXCR to the RACE reads. Here the sample spans 130,000 or so distinct CDR3 sequences, more than 7.5% being singletons. Sequencing was carried out using whole blood. Receptor source: a male donor in good health. Some clones in this sample may be carry-over from other donors' samples.

This clonotype showed up many times. The genes are TRBV25-1 and TRBJ1-1, with 7 bases that match TRBD1. Germline loops: CDR1 MGHDK, CDR2 SYGVNS. The CDR3 length is 15 residues. The trim removed 2 bases at V and 5 bases at J, leaving 8 bases unmatched. The CDR3 coding sequence is TGTGCCAGCAGTGAAATGTACAGGGGCAGGACTGAAGCTTTCTTT. This sequence encodes CASSEMYRGRTEAFF.

This clonotype showed up just a few times. CDR3 DNA: TGTGCCACCCTCCAGCGGGAAGGCAATGAGCAGTTCTTC. Its protein is CATLQREGNEQFF. The genes are TRBV15 and TRBJ2-1; 7 bases are shared with TRBD2. V lost 8 bases, J lost 6 bases, and 7 bases stayed unmatched. Germline V gene sequence: CDR1 LNHNV, CDR2 YYDKDF (reference sequence). The CDR3 is 13 residues long.

This clonotype was recorded a few times. The chain carries TRBV6-5 and TRBJ2-7, with D unresolved. CDR3 length equals 13 residues. Trimming took 6 bases from V and 3 from J, leaving 12 bases between them. Per germline, CDR1 MNHEY and CDR2 SVGAGI. The CDR3 spells CASRSEGFYEQYF. Here the CDR3 DNA reads TGTGCCAGCAGATCCGAAGGATTCTACGAGCAGTACTTC.

Notes on this clonotype: The junction differs from germline at one of its ends, possibly a read error. The rearrangement joins TRBV7-8 to TRBJ1-1, with D possibly matching TRBD1 (6 bases). The CDR3 spans 16 residues. Germline V gene lookup returns CDR1 SGHVS and CDR2 FQNEAQ. CDR3 residues: CVSSLGGAGPNTEAFF. The CDR3 DNA is TGTGTCAGCAGCTTAGGGGGAGCAGGGCCGAACACTGAAGCTTTCTTT.

This clonotype was observed a few times. The chain couples TRBV6-2 or TRBV6-3 to TRBJ2-7; D is perhaps TRBD1 (5 bases). The V end lost 7 bases, the J end lost 1 base, and 17 bases lay between the germline ends. This CDR3 has 15 residues. CDR1 and CDR2 (germline): MNHEY, SVGEGT. The CDR3 region is CASNGHQILSYEQYF. The CDR3 bases are TGTGCCAGCAACGGACACCAGATTCTTTCCTACGAGCAGTACTTC.

This rearrangement joins TRBV18 to TRBJ2-7; D may be TRBD1 (6 bases). The germline V gene has CDR1 KGHSH and CDR2 LQKENI. V was trimmed by 6 bases and J by 1 base, leaving 10 bases between them. The CDR3 loop spans 13 amino acids. CDR3 sequence (DNA): TGTGCCAGCTCCTTCAGGGGATCCTACGAGCAGTACTTC. Translation gives CASSFRGSYEQYF.

The gene calls are TRBV27 and TRBJ1-4; the match to TRBD1 covers 9 bases. The CDR3 covers 15 residues. CDR1 and CDR2 from the germline V gene are MNHEY and SMNVEV (reference sequence). Trimming removed 5 bases from V and 7 bases from J; junction bases left unmatched: 8. The CDR3 DNA is TGTGCCAGCAGTCCCCGGACAGGGGATCGTGAAAAACTGTTTTTT. Encoded protein: CASSPRTGDREKLFF.

This clonotype was recorded at least ten times. V usage is TRBV4-3 and J usage is TRBJ2-2; unclear D gene. This CDR3 has 16 amino acids. Trimming left V 5 bases short and J 0 bases short, with 13 bases between. Per the germline V gene, CDR1 is LGHNA and CDR2 is YSLEER. CDR3 amino acids: CASSYLDQANTGELFF. In nucleotides, the CDR3 is TGCGCCAGCAGCTATCTGGACCAAGCGAACACCGGGGAGCTGTTTTTT.

This clonotype was counted a few times. The chain uses TRBV27 and TRBJ1-1; D perhaps matches TRBD1 (6 bases). The length of the CDR3 is 17 residues. Germline V gives CDR1 MNHEY, CDR2 SMNVEV (reference sequence). V dropped 3 bases and J dropped 3 bases, with 20 bases sitting between them. The CDR3 sequence is CASSFTQSGGHYTEAFF. The CDR3 DNA reads as TGTGCCAGCAGTTTTACCCAAAGTGGGGGGCATTACACTGAAGCTTTCTTT.

This clonotype has only a few counts. The chain combines TRBV4-2 with TRBJ2-7, with D hard to call. Germline lookup yields CDR1 LGHNA and CDR2 YNFKEQ. Trimming cost V 0 bases and J 6 bases, with 9 bases left between them. The CDR3 has 13 residues. The CDR3 region is CASSQDLGGEQYF. The CDR3, as DNA: TGTGCCAGCAGCCAAGATTTAGGTGGCGAGCAGTACTTC.

The rearrangement joins TRBV5-4 to TRBJ2-5; D gene unclear. Germline CDR1 reads SGHNT; CDR2 reads YYREEE (reference sequence). The ends were cut back, 7 bases at V and 0 bases at J, with 10 bases in the middle. The length of the CDR3 is 13 residues. The CDR3: CASQRGYQETQYF. Written as DNA, the CDR3 is TGTGCCAGCCAGAGAGGTTACCAAGAGACCCAGTACTTC.

This rearrangement joins TRBV12-3 or TRBV12-4 to TRBJ1-6, with D perhaps matching TRBD1 (6 bases). There are 13 residues in the CDR3. V was shortened by 7 bases and J by 7 bases, with 11 bases between the two germline ends. The CDR3 nucleotides read TGTGCCAGCAAACAGGGCGAGAATTCACCCCTCCACTTT. Its translation is CASKQGENSPLHF.

This chain connects TRBV19 to TRBJ2-5; 8 bases agree with TRBD2. Trimming removed 5 bases from V and 3 bases from J; junction bases left unmatched: 8. CDR3 length: 15 residues. Germline V gene data show CDR1 as LNHDA and CDR2 as SQIVND (reference sequence). CDR3 bases: TGTGCCAGTAGTCTTTTAGCGGGGACTGAAGAGACCCAGTACTTC. It encodes CASSLLAGTEETQYF.

The chain employs TRBV12-3 or TRBV12-4 and TRBJ1-1; 7 nucleotides agree with TRBD1. V dropped 4 bases and J dropped 6; count of bases not matched to a gene: 5. The CDR3 runs 13 residues. CDR3 sequence: CASSYRGPAEAFF. In DNA, the CDR3 is TGTGCCAGCAGTTACAGGGGCCCGGCTGAAGCTTTCTTT.

This clonotype showed up just a few times. V is TRBV2 and J is TRBJ1-1; D gene unclear. Germline CDR1 is SNHLY and CDR2 is FYNNEI. The ends were cut back, 6 bases at V and 11 bases at J, with 22 bases in the middle. The CDR3 extends over 14 amino acids. The CDR3 DNA follows: TGTGCCAGCAGGATTTTACATGCGTCGGAGCCGGCTTTCTTT. Protein: CASRILHASEPAFF. The entire variable domain, with the rest obtained from reference TRBV2 and TRBJ1-1, is as follows: EPEVTQTPSHQVTQMGQEVILRCVPISNHLYFYWYRQILGQKVEFLVSFYNNEISEKSEIFDDQFSVERPDGSNFTLKIRSTKLEDSAMYFCASRILHASEPAFFGQGTRLTVV.

As concerns this clonotype: A read error may explain this, as a much larger clone is one base away. The chain employs TRBV25-1 and TRBJ2-7; D is possibly TRBD1 (5 bases). CDR3 length: 17 amino acids. Trimming shortened V by 4 bases and J by 3 bases, and 22 bases separated the two germline ends. CDR1 is MGHDK, CDR2 SYGVNS, per germline. The DNA of the CDR3 is TGTGCCAGCAGTGCTACCCAAGGACAAGCTCGGCACTACGAGCAGTACTTC. Translated, it gives CASSATQGQARHYEQYF.

The J gene is TRBJ2-1, the V gene TRBV28; D remains unclear. V dropped 5 bases and J dropped 4 bases, with 15 bases sitting between them. Germline CDR1 reads MDHEN; CDR2 reads SYDVKM. The length of the CDR3 is 15 residues. The CDR3 region is CASSPGPSSYNEQFF. The CDR3 DNA sequence: TGTGCCAGCAGTCCCGGGCCCTCCTCGTACAATGAGCAGTTCTTC.

In its sample, this clonotype was seen many times. V and J are TRBV12-3 or TRBV12-4 and TRBJ2-3; TRBD2 matches at 12 bases. V shed 4 bases and J 7 bases; nucleotides not matched to a gene: 24. The CDR3 extends over 21 amino acids. The CDR3 coding sequence is TGTGCCAGCAGTTCCCCGCTTGGGAGGGGGGCCCTACTAGCGGGAGGCAATACGCAGTATTTT. Translation gives CASSSPLGRGALLAGGNTQYF.

This chain uses TRBV14 with TRBJ2-3; possible D gene TRBD1, 6 bases. V lost 2 bases and J lost 5, with 17 bases in between. Germline CDR1 and CDR2: SGHDN and FVKESK. CDR3 length equals 16 residues. The CDR3 region has the DNA TGTGCCAGCAGCCAACCGGACAGAGGGGCTGGAGATACGCAGTATTTT. It translates to CASSQPDRGAGDTQYF.